The entry below gives a single T cell receptor beta chain sequence along with its context. The data were obtained in a study of blood T cell repertoires in COVID-19. Data came from immunoSEQ multiplex PCR; TCRdb stores just in-frame clones and leaves some out. The sample lists 49,000 or so clones; approximately 85% were seen once. This receptor was obtained from a woman of 80 years or more with COVID-19, enrolled during active disease. Sequencing was done on a sample of peripheral blood.

The CDR3 DNA reads as TGTGCCAGCAGTGAAATCAGGGGGGACACTGAAGCTTTCTTT. Translated, it gives CASSEIRGDTEAFF. V gene TRBV6-1 combines with J gene TRBJ1-1, with 7 positions matching TRBD1. The germline V gene encodes CDR1 MNHNS and CDR2 SASEGT. V shed 2 bases, J shed 3 bases, and the junction held 3 bases outside the gene matches. The CDR3 loop spans 14 amino acids.